The rows below give T cell receptor beta chains drawn from one sample of a study of naive and memory T cell subsets. MiXCR was run by TCRdb on the UMI-ligation and nested PCR reads, yielding one entry per CDR3 protein. The table has over 100,000 distinct CDR3 sequences, around a third seen once; the top ten hold 0.8% to 1%. The specimen sequenced was central memory CD4+ T cells from blood. Receptors were obtained from a human donor in good health. Both conserved end residues are part of each CDR3. The order of the fields is D gene, clone size, J gene, V gene, CDR3 protein, CDR3 DNA. A D gene is named only where the DNA matches it firmly. Only part of the rows carry a size: once, few, many, or a class if the clone is expanded.

TRBD2 . TRBJ2-5 TRBV28 CASSKLSGRHETQYF TGTGCCAGCAGCAAACTTAGCGGGAGGCACGAGACCCAGTACTTC
. . TRBJ2-3 TRBV12-3/TRBV12-4 CASRDFRADTQYF TGTGCCAGCAGAGACTTTAGGGCAGATACGCAGTATTTT
. few TRBJ2-7 TRBV2 CARGTQAYEQYF TGTGCCAGGGGGACGCAGGCTTACGAGCAGTACTTC
. . TRBJ1-5 TRBV28 CASSPPGQPQHF TGTGCCAGCAGTCCGCCCGGGCAGCCCCAGCATTTT
. few TRBJ2-7 TRBV20-1 CSAIRDGSYEQYF TGCAGTGCGATCCGGGACGGTTCCTACGAGCAGTACTTC
. . TRBJ1-5 TRBV29-1 CSVKDRSQPQHF TGCAGCGTGAAGGATCGCAGTCAGCCCCAGCATTTT
. . TRBJ1-5 TRBV2 CASSVQGSSNQPQHF TGTGCCAGCAGTGTTCAGGGATCTAGCAATCAGCCCCAGCATTTT
TRBD2 . TRBJ2-1 TRBV28 CASSLPGTSGLNNEQFF TGTGCCAGCAGTTTACCCGGGACTAGCGGACTGAACAATGAGCAGTTCTTC
. . TRBJ2-1 TRBV5-4 CASGLWGRHNEQFF TGTGCCAGCGGTTTATGGGGGCGGCACAATGAGCAGTTCTTC
. few TRBJ2-4 TRBV28 CASSRIGAKNIQYF TGTGCCAGCAGCCGAATCGGAGCCAAAAACATTCAGTACTTC
. few TRBJ1-1 TRBV3-1 CASSQDWGNTEAFF TGTGCCAGCAGCCAAGATTGGGGGAACACTGAAGCTTTCTTT
. . TRBJ2-7 TRBV20-1 CSASRSILYEQYF TGCAGTGCTAGTAGGAGTATTCTCTACGAGCAGTACTTC
TRBD1 few TRBJ1-5 TRBV12-3/TRBV12-4 CASRPTGVSNQPQHF TGTGCCAGCAGGCCGACAGGGGTGAGCAATCAGCCCCAGCATTTT
. . TRBJ2-2 TRBV5-1 CASSLPGTGELFF TGCGCCAGCAGCTTGCCAGGGACCGGGGAGCTGTTTTTT
. . TRBJ2-2 TRBV7-8 CASSFTGQNTGELFF TGTGCCAGCAGCTTTACAGGGCAGAACACCGGGGAGCTGTTTTTT
TRBD1 . TRBJ1-2 TRBV7-2 CASSVGQGSYTF TGTGCCAGCAGCGTCGGACAGGGAAGCTACACCTTC
TRBD2 many TRBJ2-3 TRBV12-3/TRBV12-4 CASSLTGGSDTQYF TGTGCCAGCAGTCTTACGGGGGGTTCAGATACGCAGTATTTT
. medium-sized TRBJ2-5 TRBV20-1 CSARDQWDIQETQYF TGCAGTGCTAGAGATCAGTGGGACATCCAAGAGACCCAGTACTTC
. . TRBJ2-1 TRBV11-3 CASSFIQSTEQFF TGTGCCAGCAGCTTTATACAGAGTACTGAGCAGTTCTTC
. . TRBJ1-5 TRBV20-1 CSASPGNQPQHF TGCAGTGCTAGCCCGGGCAATCAGCCCCAGCATTTT
. . TRBJ1-1 TRBV25-1 CASSEYNGNTEAFF TGTGCCAGCAGTGAATATAACGGCAACACTGAAGCTTTCTTT
TRBD1 . TRBJ1-4 TRBV27 CASSSGQPGWINEKLFF TGTGCCAGCAGCTCGGGACAGCCTGGTTGGATTAATGAAAAACTGTTTTTT
. . TRBJ1-2 TRBV10-1 CASSDRDDGYTF TGCGCCAGCAGTGACAGGGATGATGGCTACACCTTC
. few TRBJ2-1 TRBV29-1 CSVEGGAGLGYNEQFF TGCAGCGTTGAAGGCGGAGCGGGTCTTGGGTACAATGAGCAGTTCTTC
. few TRBJ2-4 TRBV2 CASSEDRLAKNIQYF TGTGCCAGCAGTGAAGACAGGCTAGCCAAAAACATTCAGTACTTC
TRBD2 . TRBJ2-7 TRBV29-1 CSASTSSIYEQYF TGCAGCGCTTCGACTAGCTCTATCTACGAGCAGTACTTC
. . TRBJ2-3 TRBV6-5 CASRLQGYTDTQYF TGTGCCAGCAGATTACAGGGATACACAGATACGCAGTATTTT
. few TRBJ1-1 TRBV5-4 CASSPGGVLNTEAFF TGTGCCAGCAGCCCCGGGGGGGTCTTGAACACTGAAGCTTTCTTT